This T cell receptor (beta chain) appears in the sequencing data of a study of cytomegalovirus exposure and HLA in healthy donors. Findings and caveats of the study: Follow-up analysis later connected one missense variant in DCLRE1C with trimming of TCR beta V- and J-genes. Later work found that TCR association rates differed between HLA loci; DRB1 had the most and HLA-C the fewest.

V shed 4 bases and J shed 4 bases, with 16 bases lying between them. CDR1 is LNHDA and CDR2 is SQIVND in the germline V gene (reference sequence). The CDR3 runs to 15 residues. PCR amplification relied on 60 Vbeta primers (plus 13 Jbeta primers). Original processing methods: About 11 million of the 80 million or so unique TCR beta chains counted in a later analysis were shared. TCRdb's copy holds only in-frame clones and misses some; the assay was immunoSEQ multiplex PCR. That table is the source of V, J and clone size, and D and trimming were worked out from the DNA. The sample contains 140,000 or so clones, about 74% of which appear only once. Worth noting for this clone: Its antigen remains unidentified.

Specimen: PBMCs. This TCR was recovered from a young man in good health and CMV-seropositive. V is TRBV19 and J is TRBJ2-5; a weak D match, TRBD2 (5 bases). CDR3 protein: CASSRSDLRGETQYF. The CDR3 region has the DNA TGTGCCAGTAGTAGGTCGGACCTACGGGGAGAGACCCAGTACTTC. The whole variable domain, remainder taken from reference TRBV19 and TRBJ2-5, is DGGITQSPKYLFRKEGQNVTLSCEQNLNHDAMYWYRQDPGQGLRLIYYSQIVNDFQKGDIAEGYSVSREKKESFPLTVTSAQKNPTAFYLCASSRSDLRGETQYFGPGTRLLVL.